Listed below are T cell receptor beta chains from one sample, sequenced in a study of cytomegalovirus exposure and HLA in healthy donors. Measured with immunoSEQ multiplex PCR; TCRdb has only the in-frame clones, and not every one. Of over 130,000 clones listed, just under 85% are singletons. The sequenced material came from PBMCs. The receptor set was obtained from a man aged 30 to 39 in good health and CMV-seropositive. The CDR3 runs from the conserved cysteine through the conserved F or W. Fields, in order: D gene, J gene, clone size, V gene, CDR3 DNA, CDR3 protein. D genes are given only for firm matches. Expanded clones get a size class; other rows say once, few or many, or leave the size out.

D: NA; J: TRBJ1-5; size: NA; V: TRBV15; DNA: TGTGCCACCAGCAGAGATGGGGGGGGCTATAGCAATCAGCCCCAGCATTTT; CDR3: CATSRDGGGYSNQPQHF
D: TRBD1; J: TRBJ2-7; size: NA; V: TRBV28; DNA: TGTGCCAGCAGTTTTAGGGGACAGATATACGAGCAGTACTTC; CDR3: CASSFRGQIYEQYF
D: TRBD2; J: TRBJ2-1; size: NA; V: TRBV5-1; DNA: TGCGCCAGCAGACCGACTAGCGGGGGTGATGAGCAGTTCTTC; CDR3: CASRPTSGGDEQFF
D: NA; J: TRBJ1-4; size: NA; V: TRBV19; DNA: TGTGCCAGTAGTATTGCCCACGGACGTGGGGGCGGCATCGAAAAACTGTTTTTT; CDR3: CASSIAHGRGGGIEKLFF
D: TRBD1; J: TRBJ1-4; size: NA; V: TRBV10-3; DNA: TGTGCCATCAGTGACTCAACAGGGGCCGTAGAAAAACTGTTTTTT; CDR3: CAISDSTGAVEKLFF
D: NA; J: TRBJ1-2; size: NA; V: TRBV12-2; DNA: TGTGCAAGTCGCTTAGCGTGGGCATTGGTGGATGGCTACACCTTC; CDR3: CASRLAWALVDGYTF
D: TRBD2; J: TRBJ2-7; size: once; V: TRBV19; DNA: TGTGCCAGTATTTCCCGAGCGGGATGGGACTACGAGCAGTACTTC; CDR3: CASISRAGWDYEQYF
D: TRBD2; J: TRBJ2-1; size: NA; V: TRBV15; DNA: TGTGCCACCAGCAGAGTAGCGGGGACAACCTACAATGAGCAGTTCTTC; CDR3: CATSRVAGTTYNEQFF
D: NA; J: TRBJ2-7; size: NA; V: TRBV27; DNA: TGTGCCAGCGCTCCCCTAGGGGAAAAGGGGGTCGAGCAGTACTTC; CDR3: CASAPLGEKGVEQYF
D: TRBD1; J: TRBJ2-3; size: NA; V: TRBV9; DNA: TGTGCCAGCAGCGTGACAGGGTACGCAGATACGCAGTATTTT; CDR3: CASSVTGYADTQYF
D: NA; J: TRBJ1-3; size: NA; V: TRBV4-1; DNA: TGCGCCAGCAGCCAAGATGCCCCCCAGGCGGGTTACTCTGGAAACACCATATATTTT; CDR3: CASSQDAPQAGYSGNTIYF
D: TRBD1; J: TRBJ1-6; size: NA; V: TRBV18; DNA: TGTGCCAGCTCACCACGGACAGGGGATTCACCCCTCCACTTT; CDR3: CASSPRTGDSPLHF
D: NA; J: TRBJ2-5; size: NA; V: TRBV4-2; DNA: TGTGCCAGCAGCCCGGAGGGACGGGCCCAAGAGACCCAGTACTTC; CDR3: CASSPEGRAQETQYF
D: NA; J: TRBJ2-5; size: NA; V: TRBV28; DNA: TGTGCCATCCGGCGGGTCAAAGAGACCCAGTACTTC; CDR3: CAIRRVKETQYF
D: TRBD2; J: TRBJ2-2; size: NA; V: TRBV18; DNA: TGTGCCAGCTCACCGTCACTAGCGGGAGGGCGAACCGGGGAGCTGTTTTTT; CDR3: CASSPSLAGGRTGELFF
D: NA; J: TRBJ2-1; size: once; V: TRBV9; DNA: TGTGCCAGCAGCGTAGGGCCGCCAGGGGTTTACAATGAGCAGTTCTTC; CDR3: CASSVGPPGVYNEQFF